This passage covers 27 T cell receptor beta chains from one sample sequenced in a study of breast tumors, draining lymph nodes, adjacent tissues. Axillary draining lymph nodes of breast cancer patients supplied the node samples. In TCRdb, the multiplex PCR reads were re-called with MiXCR into one record per CDR3 protein. The sample lists about 180,000 distinct CDR3 sequences; around 35% were seen once. Sequencing input: axillary lymph node tissue. These TCRs come from a female donor with breast cancer. Some clones in this sample may be carry-over from other donors' samples.

This clonotype showed up many times. The chain uses TRBV19 and TRBJ2-1, with 13 bases lining up with TRBD2. Trimming removed 5 bases from V and 7 bases from J; junction bases left unmatched: 8. This CDR3 has 16 residues. CDR1 LNHDA and CDR2 SQIVND come from the germline V gene (reference sequence). The CDR3 is CASSLQLAGGRNEQFF. In DNA, the CDR3 is TGTGCCAGTAGTCTCCAACTAGCGGGAGGGCGGAATGAGCAGTTCTTC. Combining the CDR3 with reference TRBV19 and TRBJ2-1 gives the whole variable domain DGGITQSPKYLFRKEGQNVTLSCEQNLNHDAMYWYRQDPGQGLRLIYYSQIVNDFQKGDIAEGYSVSREKKESFPLTVTSAQKNPTAFYLCASSLQLAGGRNEQFFGPGTRLTVL.

This clonotype was seen ten or more times. The chain links TRBV5-1 to TRBJ2-2; D uncertain. The V end lost 2 bases, the J end lost 2 bases, and 10 bases lay between the germline ends. Germline CDR1 is SGHRS and CDR2 is YFSETQ. This CDR3 comprises 15 residues. CDR3 sequence (DNA): TGCGCCAGCAGCTTAAGGACGGATAACACCGGGGAGCTGTTTTTT. Its translation is CASSLRTDNTGELFF.

This clonotype occurred a few times. This chain uses TRBV28 with TRBJ1-5; weak D call: TRBD1 (6 bases). The CDR3 covers 13 residues. Trimming took 7 bases from V and 6 from J, leaving 13 bases between them. The germline V gene has CDR1 MDHEN and CDR2 SYDVKM. CDR3 region: CASNPRGPQPQHF. CDR3 bases: TGTGCCAGCAATCCCCGGGGGCCTCAGCCCCAGCATTTT.

In its sample, this clonotype was seen many times. This chain joins TRBV9 and TRBJ2-1, with 11 bases matching TRBD2. This CDR3 comprises 16 residues. V trimming: 4 bases; J trimming: 9 bases; junction bases outside the gene matches: 12. Germline CDR1 and CDR2: SGDLS and YYNGEE. In DNA form, the CDR3 reads TGTGCCAGCAGCACAACCGGGACTAGCGGAAGGGGTGAGCAGTTCTTC. Translating it yields CASSTTGTSGRGEQFF. Based on the CDR3 plus reference TRBV9 and TRBJ2-1, the full variable domain is DSGVTQTPKHLITATGQRVTLRCSPRSGDLSVYWYQQSLDQGLQFLIQYYNGEERAKGNILERFSAQQFPDLHSELNLSSLELGDSALYFCASSTTGTSGRGEQFFGPGTRLTVL.

This clonotype was observed many times. The chain recombines TRBV5-6 with TRBJ1-6; perhaps TRBD1 as D (5 bases). The CDR3 has 13 residues. Trimming left V 6 bases short and J 10 bases short, with 14 bases between. The germline CDR1 and CDR2 sequences are SGHDT and YYEEEE. The CDR3 here is CASKAAGQSPLHF. CDR3 in DNA: TGTGCCAGCAAGGCGGCAGGACAATCACCCCTCCACTTT.

There are many counts of this clonotype. Given a much more abundant clone one base away, this may be a read error. The chain combines TRBV20-1 with TRBJ2-7; TRBD2 matches 7 bases. CDR3 length: 14 amino acids. Germline assignment: CDR1 DFQATT and CDR2 SNEGSKA (reference sequence). Trimming cost V 5 bases and J 6 bases; bases outside gene matches: 13. The CDR3 DNA sequence: TGCAGTGCTCAGAGTGTGGCGGGGGACTCCGAGCAGTACTTC. Encoded protein: CSAQSVAGDSEQYF.

This clonotype was detected ten times or more. This chain connects TRBV19 to TRBJ2-6; D call uncertain. The germline V and J ends were trimmed by 7 bases and 0 bases, with 10 bases remaining between them. The CDR3 consists of 15 residues. Per germline, CDR1 LNHDA and CDR2 SQIVND (reference sequence). The CDR3 protein is CASNLLISGANVLTF. CDR3 nucleotide sequence: TGTGCCAGTAATCTGTTGATCTCTGGGGCCAACGTCCTGACTTTC.

V is TRBV20-1 and J is TRBJ2-5, with D maybe TRBD2 (6 bases). V lost 5 bases, J lost 7 bases, and 14 bases lay in between. CDR3 size: 12 residues. CDR1 is DFQATT and CDR2 is SNEGSKA in the germline V gene (reference sequence). CDR3 loop: CSAPRTTGTQYF. The DNA of the CDR3 is TGCAGTGCTCCTCGGACTACCGGGACCCAGTACTTC.

This clonotype has at least ten counts. This chain uses TRBV15 with TRBJ1-5, with 11 bases fitting TRBD1. CDR3 length: 16 amino acids. V gave up 1 base and J gave up 6 bases; unmatched junction bases: 5. Looked up from germline, CDR1 is LNHNV and CDR2 is YYDKDF (reference sequence). DNA for the CDR3: TGTGCCACCAGCAGAGGCCGGGACAGGGGGATTCAGCCCCAGCATTTT. Translated: CATSRGRDRGIQPQHF.

This clonotype was observed many times. The V and J genes are TRBV18 and TRBJ2-5; 8 bases fit TRBD2. J lost 2 bases, V lost 3 bases, and 8 bases had no gene match. CDR3 length: 16 amino acids. Per germline, CDR1 KGHSH and CDR2 LQKENI. CDR3 coding DNA: TGTGCCAGCTCACCTTCGCCAGCGGGGGTTCAAGAGACCCAGTACTTC. Translation gives CASSPSPAGVQETQYF.

This clonotype has ten or more counts. CDR3 sequence reads: CASSSQYDRSEYF. CDR3 nucleotides: TGTGCCAGCAGCTCACAGTACGACAGGAGTGAGTACTTC. J is TRBJ2-5 and V is TRBV7-9; tentative D call: TRBD1 (6 bases). With 4 bases removed from V and 12 bases from J, the gap between germline ends came to 18 bases. This CDR3 has 13 residues. CDR1 is SEHNR and CDR2 is FQNEAQ in the germline V gene (reference sequence).

This clonotype appeared many times. This chain uses TRBV29-1 with TRBJ1-5, with TRBD1 as a possible D gene (5 bases). This CDR3 spans 13 amino acids. V was cut by 5 bases and J by 7 bases, with 15 bases left in between. Germline-derived CDR1 and CDR2 are SQVTM and ANQGSEA. CDR3 coding DNA: TGCAGCGTTCCCGGAAAGGGGAACCAGCCCCAGCATTTT. Translated, it gives CSVPGKGNQPQHF.

This clonotype was seen more than once but under ten times. This chain connects TRBV5-6 to TRBJ2-1; 7 bases agree with TRBD2. With 2 bases clipped from V and 3 bases from J, the junction kept 14 bases outside the gene matches. Germline V lookup: CDR1 SGHDT, CDR2 YYEEEE. This CDR3 region has 18 residues. The CDR3 sequence: CASSFGTTGRRGYNEQFF. The CDR3 DNA reads TGTGCCAGCAGCTTTGGGACTACCGGGAGGCGGGGCTACAATGAGCAGTTCTTC.

The chain uses TRBV2 and TRBJ2-7, with 10 bases identical to TRBD1. From germline, CDR1 is SNHLY and CDR2 FYNNEI. The CDR3 covers 16 residues. Losses at the gene ends were 4 bases for V and 0 bases for J; bases not matched to a gene: 6. The CDR3 nucleotides read TGTGCCAGCAGTGCTGGTTGGACAGGGGGCTCCTACGAGCAGTACTTC. Its translation is CASSAGWTGGSYEQYF.

The CDR3 loop is CSARDSGQTPNQPQHF. As DNA, the CDR3 is TGCAGTGCTAGAGACTCGGGACAGACTCCTAATCAGCCCCAGCATTTT. The chain carries TRBV20-1 and TRBJ1-5, with TRBD1 matching over 7 bases. Germline V gives CDR1 DFQATT, CDR2 SNEGSKA (reference sequence). The CDR3 runs to 16 residues. Trimming at V came to 0 bases and at J to 4 bases, leaving 9 bases not matched to a gene.

The CDR3 here is CASSLTGGQPQHF. As DNA, the CDR3 is TGTGCCAGCAGTTTGACAGGGGGACAGCCCCAGCATTTT. This chain connects TRBV2 to TRBJ1-6, with 9 bases aligning to TRBD1. The end of the DNA is better explained by TRBJ1-5, so the J call may be wrong. The CDR3 is made up of 13 amino acids. The germline V gene encodes CDR1 SNHLY and CDR2 FYNNEI.

The rearrangement uses TRBV19 and TRBJ1-4, with 9 bases identical to TRBD1. J lost 4 bases, V lost 3 bases, and 6 bases had no gene match. The CDR3 has 16 amino acids. Germline V gene lookup returns CDR1 LNHDA and CDR2 SQIVND (reference sequence). DNA for the CDR3: TGTGCCAGTAGTATCCGGGACAGGGCGGGTAATGAAAAACTGTTTTTT. Protein sequence: CASSIRDRAGNEKLFF. The whole variable domain, filled in from reference TRBV19 and TRBJ1-4, reads DGGITQSPKYLFRKEGQNVTLSCEQNLNHDAMYWYRQDPGQGLRLIYYSQIVNDFQKGDIAEGYSVSREKKESFPLTVTSAQKNPTAFYLCASSIRDRAGNEKLFFGSGTQLSVL.

Concerning this clonotype itself: A read error may explain this, as a much larger clone is one base away. The chain is built from TRBV20-1 and TRBJ2-3; TRBD2 matches at 13 bases. V trimming: 3 bases; J trimming: 2 bases; junction bases outside the gene matches: 5. CDR3 length: 16 residues. Germline V gene lookup returns CDR1 DFQATT and CDR2 SNEGSKA (reference sequence). The CDR3 DNA sequence: TGCAGTGCTAGTATACTAGCGGGGGGGCCCACAGATACGCAGTATTTT. Its translation is CSASILAGGPTDTQYF.

As regards this clonotype: No conserved phenylalanine or tryptophan is present at the end of the CDR3, so a read error is the likely explanation. The chain has TRBV9 and TRBJ2-6; a possible D gene is TRBD2 (5 bases). Trimming cost V 3 bases and J 4 bases, with 14 bases left between them. The CDR3 totals 16 residues. Per germline, CDR1 SGDLS and CDR2 YYNGEE. The CDR3 is CASSAPLEAGANVLTL. Here the CDR3 DNA reads TGTGCCAGCAGCGCCCCCTTGGAGGCCGGGGCCAACGTCCTGACTCTC.

The table lists this clonotype with a few counts. A much larger clone lies a single base off, so this may be a read error. The chain is built from TRBV5-6 and TRBJ2-5; D is possibly TRBD1 (5 bases). Trimming stripped 1 base from V and 0 bases from J, with 16 bases between. The CDR3 sequence is 17 residues long. CDR1 is SGHDT and CDR2 is YYEEEE in the germline V gene. The CDR3 bases are TGTGCCAGCAGCTTGCGACAGTGGGTCCCTAACCAAGAGACCCAGTACTTC. This sequence encodes CASSLRQWVPNQETQYF.

This clonotype was counted many times. The genes are TRBV18 and TRBJ1-3; D possibly corresponds to TRBD1 (5 bases). Looked up from germline, CDR1 is KGHSH and CDR2 is LQKENI. The CDR3 contains 18 residues. The V end was cut by 4 bases, the J end by 8 bases, with 27 bases between. For the CDR3, the DNA is TGTGCCAGCTCACGACGAGTTAACCTGGCCAGGGAGACGGACACCATATATTTT. Translation gives CASSRRVNLARETDTIYF.

At least ten counts were recorded for this clonotype. This chain connects TRBV7-2 to TRBJ2-7; perhaps TRBD2 as D (5 bases). Germline V gives CDR1 SGHTA, CDR2 FQGNSA. V was trimmed by 0 bases and J by 2 bases, leaving 14 bases between them. This CDR3 spans 16 amino acids. The CDR3 DNA is TGTGCCAGCAGCTTAGCCGGACTCGAATGGGCCTACGAGCAGTACTTC. The encoded protein is CASSLAGLEWAYEQYF.

The chain has TRBV6-5 and TRBJ1-1; D may be TRBD1 (5 bases). Trimming removed 0 bases from V and 1 base from J, with 18 bases in between. From germline, CDR1 is MNHEY and CDR2 SVGAGI. CDR3 size: 18 residues. The CDR3 DNA follows: TGTGCCAGCAGTTACTCGAGGGTAGGGAGGGGCGCGAACACTGAAGCTTTCTTT. Translation gives CASSYSRVGRGANTEAFF.

In this sample, this clonotype turned up many times. V is TRBV2 and J is TRBJ2-3; D may be TRBD2 (6 bases). Per the germline V gene, CDR1 is SNHLY and CDR2 is FYNNEI. The CDR3 is made up of 13 amino acids. V was pared by 6 bases and J by 2 bases, with 9 bases between. The CDR3 reads CASRRDFTDTQYF. CDR3 DNA: TGTGCCAGCAGGAGGGACTTCACAGATACGCAGTATTTT.

This chain connects TRBV4-1 to TRBJ1-2; D may be TRBD1 (5 bases). The V gene's germline CDR1 is MGHRA and CDR2 YSYEKL. Trimming left V 4 bases short and J 4 bases short, with 16 bases between. The CDR3 loop spans 15 amino acids. The CDR3 loop reads CASSRIQDPGYGYTF. The DNA of the CDR3 is TGCGCCAGCAGCCGGATACAGGACCCTGGCTATGGCTACACCTTC.

V and J are TRBV9 and TRBJ2-3, with TRBD2 as a possible D gene (6 bases). The CDR3 is 16 residues long. Deletions cut 4 bases from V and 3 bases from J, with 18 bases between. CDR1 and CDR2 (germline): SGDLS, YYNGEE. In DNA form, the CDR3 reads TGTGCCAGCAGCCCGCGGGACTCCCCGAGGACAGATACGCAGTATTTT. The encoded protein is CASSPRDSPRTDTQYF.

This clonotype was counted ten times or more. This sequence joins TRBV2 and TRBJ1-3; D call uncertain. Trimming removed 5 bases at V and 1 base at J, with 12 bases between. The germline V gene has CDR1 SNHLY and CDR2 FYNNEI. The CDR3 is 15 residues long. CDR3 sequence reads: CASSPTRGSGNTIYF. CDR3 in DNA: TGTGCCAGCAGTCCGACCCGGGGTTCTGGAAACACCATATATTTT.